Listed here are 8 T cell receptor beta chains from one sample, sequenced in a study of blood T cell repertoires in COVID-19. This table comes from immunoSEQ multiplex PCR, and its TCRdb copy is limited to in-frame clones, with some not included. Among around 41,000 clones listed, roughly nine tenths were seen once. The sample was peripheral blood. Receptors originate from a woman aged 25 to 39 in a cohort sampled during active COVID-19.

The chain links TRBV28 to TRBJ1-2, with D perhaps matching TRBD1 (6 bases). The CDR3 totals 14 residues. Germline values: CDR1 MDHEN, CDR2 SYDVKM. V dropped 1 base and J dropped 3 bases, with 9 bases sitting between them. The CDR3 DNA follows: TGTGCCAGCAGTTTATTTAGGGGGTACTATGGCTACACCTTC. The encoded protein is CASSLFRGYYGYTF.

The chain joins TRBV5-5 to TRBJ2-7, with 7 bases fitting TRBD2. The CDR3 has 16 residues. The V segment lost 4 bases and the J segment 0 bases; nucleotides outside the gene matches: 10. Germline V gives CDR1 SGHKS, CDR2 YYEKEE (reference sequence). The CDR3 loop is CASSRTGEGSSYEQYF. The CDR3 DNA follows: TGTGCCAGCAGCCGGACTGGGGAGGGAAGCTCCTACGAGCAGTACTTC.

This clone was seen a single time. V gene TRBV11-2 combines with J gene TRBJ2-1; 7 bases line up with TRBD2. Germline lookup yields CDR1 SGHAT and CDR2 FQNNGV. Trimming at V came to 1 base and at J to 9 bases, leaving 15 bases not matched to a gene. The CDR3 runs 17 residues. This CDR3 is CASSLVFSGPRGIEQFF. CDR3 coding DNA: TGTGCCAGCAGCTTAGTGTTTAGCGGCCCGCGGGGGATTGAGCAGTTCTTC.

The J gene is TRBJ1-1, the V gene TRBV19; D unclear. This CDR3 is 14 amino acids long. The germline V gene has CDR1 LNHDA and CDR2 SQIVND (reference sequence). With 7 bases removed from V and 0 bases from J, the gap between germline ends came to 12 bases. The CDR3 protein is CASISLSLNTEAFF. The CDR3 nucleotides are TGTGCCAGTATCTCCCTATCTTTGAACACTGAAGCTTTCTTT.

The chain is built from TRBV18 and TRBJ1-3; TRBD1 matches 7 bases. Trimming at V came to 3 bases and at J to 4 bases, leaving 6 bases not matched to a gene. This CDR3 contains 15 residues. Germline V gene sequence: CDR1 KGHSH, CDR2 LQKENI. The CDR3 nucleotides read TGTGCCAGCTCACCGATAGGGACAGAGGGAAACACCATATATTTT. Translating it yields CASSPIGTEGNTIYF.

CDR3 bases: TGTGCCAGCAGCTTCGGGAGGAGGTGGGGAGTGGATACGCAGTATTTT. This translates into CASSFGRRWGVDTQYF. The V call is TRBV11-2, the J call TRBJ2-3; 7 nucleotides match TRBD2. Germline values: CDR1 SGHAT, CDR2 FQNNGV. Trimming cost V 3 bases and J 6 bases; bases outside gene matches: 12. The CDR3 spans 16 residues.

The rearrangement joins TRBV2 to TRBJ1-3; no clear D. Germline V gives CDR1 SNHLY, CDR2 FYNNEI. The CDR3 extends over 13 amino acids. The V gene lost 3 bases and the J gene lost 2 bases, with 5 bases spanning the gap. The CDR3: CASSDQTGNTIYF. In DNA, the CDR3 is TGTGCCAGCAGTGACCAGACTGGAAACACCATATATTTT.

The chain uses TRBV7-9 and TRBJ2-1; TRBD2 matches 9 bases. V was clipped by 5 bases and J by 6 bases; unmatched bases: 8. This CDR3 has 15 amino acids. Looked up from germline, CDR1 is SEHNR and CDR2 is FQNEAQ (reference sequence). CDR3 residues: CASSGPGLARNEQFF. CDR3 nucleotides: TGTGCCAGCAGCGGGCCGGGACTAGCACGCAATGAGCAGTTCTTC.